The sequence of this T cell receptor beta chain was determined in a study of OX40 agonist ivuxolimab in advanced cancers. The repertoire was sequenced with immunoSEQ multiplex PCR; TCRdb's copy has only in-frame clones and lacks some. The sample lists fewer than 65,000 clones; roughly 78% were seen once. The V and J ends lost 1 base and 3 bases respectively, with 13 bases between them. From germline, CDR1 is LGHNA and CDR2 YSLEER. The CDR3 extends over 15 amino acids. The source material was CD4+ or CD8+ T cells sorted from blood, sampled in a trial of the OX40 agonist ivuxolimab. The sequence derives from an adult with an advanced solid tumor such as melanoma, head and neck, liver or kidney cancer. The rearrangement links TRBV4-3 to TRBJ2-7, with D possibly matching TRBD1 (6 bases). In DNA, the CDR3 is TGCGCCAGCAGCCAAGGAATTTCAGGGGTCTACGAGCAGTACTTC. Protein product: CASSQGISGVYEQYF.